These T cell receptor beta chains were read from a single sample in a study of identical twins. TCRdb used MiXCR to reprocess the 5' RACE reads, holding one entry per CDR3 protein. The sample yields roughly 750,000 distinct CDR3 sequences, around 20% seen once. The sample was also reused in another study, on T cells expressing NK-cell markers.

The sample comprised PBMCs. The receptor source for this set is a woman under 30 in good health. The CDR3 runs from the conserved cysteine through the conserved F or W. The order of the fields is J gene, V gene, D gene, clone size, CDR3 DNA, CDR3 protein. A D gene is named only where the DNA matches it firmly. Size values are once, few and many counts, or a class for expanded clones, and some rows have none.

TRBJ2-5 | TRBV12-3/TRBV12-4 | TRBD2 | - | TGTGCCAGCAGTTTGACTAGCACGGAGACCCAGTACTTC | CASSLTSTETQYF
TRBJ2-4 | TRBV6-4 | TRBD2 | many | TGTGCCAGCAGTGAATTAGCGGGGGCAAACATTCAGTACTTC | CASSELAGANIQYF
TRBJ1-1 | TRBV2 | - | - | TGTGCCAGCACCCCTCAGGGTCTTGGGAACACTGAAGCTTTCTTT | CASTPQGLGNTEAFF
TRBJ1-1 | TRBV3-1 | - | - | TGTGCCAGCAGCCAAGAAGTCCTAACTGGAGCTTTCTTT | CASSQEVLTGAFF
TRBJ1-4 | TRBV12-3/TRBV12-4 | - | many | TGTGCCAGCAGTTCACACGGCGGGATTCCTGAAAAACTGTTTTTT | CASSSHGGIPEKLFF
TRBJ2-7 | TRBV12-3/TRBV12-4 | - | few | TGTGCCAGCAGTTTTTGGCCCGGAGGGGATGAGCAGTACTTC | CASSFWPGGDEQYF
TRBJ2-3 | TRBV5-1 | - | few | TGCGCCAGCAGGAATATAGATACGCAGTATTTT | CASRNIDTQYF
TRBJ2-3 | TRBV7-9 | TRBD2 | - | TGTGCCAGCAGCTGGGGACTAGCGGGATCGGTAGATACGCAGTATTTT | CASSWGLAGSVDTQYF
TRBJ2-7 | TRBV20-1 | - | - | TGCAGCGGCGCAGGGCTTGGCGAGCAGTACTTC | CSGAGLGEQYF
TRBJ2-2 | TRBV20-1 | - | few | TGCAGTGCAAGTCGCCACGGGAACACCGGGGAGCTGTTTTTT | CSASRHGNTGELFF
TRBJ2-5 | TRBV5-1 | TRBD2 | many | TGCGCCAGCAGCTTGGGACTAGCCCGCGAGACCCAGTACTTC | CASSLGLARETQYF
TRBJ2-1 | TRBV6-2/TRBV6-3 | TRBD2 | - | TGTGCCAGCAGTTACGAAGAGGCTAGCGGGATTTCCTACAATGAGCAGTTCTTC | CASSYEEASGISYNEQFF
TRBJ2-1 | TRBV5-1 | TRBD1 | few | TGCGCCAGCAGCTTGGGGGACAGTCGGGGCAATGAGCAGTTCTTC | CASSLGDSRGNEQFF
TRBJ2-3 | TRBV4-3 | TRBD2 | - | TGCGCCAGCAGCCAACGTACCGCCGAAGGACTAGCCCTAGGGGCAGATACGCAGTATTTT | CASSQRTAEGLALGADTQYF
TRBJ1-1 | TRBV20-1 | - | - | TGCAGTGCTTTCTGGACGGTAAACACTGAAGCTTTCTTT | CSAFWTVNTEAFF
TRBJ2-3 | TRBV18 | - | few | TGTGCCAGCTCACCACTCGGACTATCTAGCACAGATACGCAGTATTTT | CASSPLGLSSTDTQYF
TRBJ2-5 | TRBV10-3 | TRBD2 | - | TGTGCCATCTCGGCAGAAACTAGCGGGGGGGGAGCCCAGTACTTC | CAISAETSGGGAQYF
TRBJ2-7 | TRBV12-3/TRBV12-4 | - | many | TGTGCCAGCAGCGGGACCGCACCATGGGACGAGCAGTACTTC | CASSGTAPWDEQYF
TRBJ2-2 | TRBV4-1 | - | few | TGCGCCAGCAGCCAGACACGGGGGAAGCGGTCCGGGGAGCTGTTTTTT | CASSQTRGKRSGELFF
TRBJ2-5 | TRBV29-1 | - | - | TGCAGCGTTGATACGGGAGGGGGCCAGAAGACCCAGTACTTC | CSVDTGGGQKTQYF
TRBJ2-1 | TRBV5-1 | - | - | TGCGCCAGCAGCTTTACAGGTATCGGTGAGCAGTTCTTC | CASSFTGIGEQFF
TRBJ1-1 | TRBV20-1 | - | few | TGCAGTGCTCCTGCAGTGATGAACACTGAAGCTTTCTTT | CSAPAVMNTEAFF